The 14 T cell receptor beta chains reported below all come from one sample, sequenced in a study of control samples from healthy donors and cancer patients. This table comes from immunoSEQ multiplex PCR, and its TCRdb copy is limited to in-frame clones, with some not included. The table has 150,000 or so clones, roughly 94% seen once. The sequencing sample was made of blood. The receptors stem from a man aged 35 to 55 in good health.

The CDR3 DNA reads as TGTGCCAGCCGGCGGAACAGGGGGATAACAGATACGCAGTATTTT. This codes for CASRRNRGITDTQYF. The chain joins TRBV7-2 to TRBJ2-3, with 8 bases matching TRBD1. Looked up from germline, CDR1 is SGHTA and CDR2 is FQGNSA. The junction had 10 bases not matched to a gene; V was cut back by 8 bases and J by 3 bases. The CDR3 loop spans 15 amino acids.

J is TRBJ2-2 and V is TRBV7-9, with 7 bases aligning to TRBD1. V was clipped by 10 bases and J by 5 bases; unmatched bases: 10. This CDR3 comprises 14 residues. The V gene's germline CDR1 is SEHNR and CDR2 FQNEAQ (reference sequence). The DNA of the CDR3 is TGTGCCAAAGCGGAAACAGGGGTGACCGGGGAGCTGTTTTTT. Translating it yields CAKAETGVTGELFF.

The chain is built from TRBV3-1 (or the pseudogene TRBV3-2) and TRBJ2-7; no clear D gene. Germline lookup yields CDR1 LGHDT and CDR2 YNNKEL (reference sequence). The CDR3 has 13 amino acids. V lost 4 bases to trimming and J lost 5 bases, with 12 bases between them. The DNA of the CDR3 is TGTGCCAGCAGCCTCCAAGGGCGTAACGAGCAGTACTTC. The encoded protein is CASSLQGRNEQYF.

This chain uses TRBV6-5 with TRBJ2-7; 8 nucleotides align to TRBD1. Germline CDR1 is MNHEY and CDR2 is SVGAGI. The CDR3 is 14 amino acids. The J segment lost 1 base and the V segment lost 7 bases, leaving 6 bases of the junction unmatched. The CDR3 DNA is TGTGCCAGCACCCACGGGACAGGATCCTACGAGCAGTACTTC. This codes for CASTHGTGSYEQYF.

This chain links TRBV12-3 or TRBV12-4 with TRBJ2-4, with a possible D match to TRBD1 (6 bases). The CDR3 contains 12 residues. V lost 6 bases and J 6 bases, leaving 9 bases between the germline ends. The CDR3 DNA reads TGTGCCAGCAGATCGACAGGAAACATTCAGTACTTC. As protein: CASRSTGNIQYF.

V gene TRBV2 combines with J gene TRBJ1-1, with D perhaps TRBD1 (6 bases). Trimming took 0 bases from V and 2 from J, leaving 16 bases between them. Looked up from germline, CDR1 is SNHLY and CDR2 is FYNNEI. This CDR3 has 17 amino acids. For the CDR3, the DNA is TGTGCCAGCAGTGAAGCCGGCTGGACAGCCAAAAACACTGAAGCTTTCTTT. As protein: CASSEAGWTAKNTEAFF.

The V gene is TRBV7-2, the J gene TRBJ1-2; TRBD1 might be the D (6 bases). Trimming removed 4 bases from V and 9 bases from J, with 9 bases in between. From germline, CDR1 is SGHTA and CDR2 FQGNSA. CDR3 length equals 11 residues. The DNA of the CDR3 is TGTGCCAGCAGCTCCAGGGGACGCTACACCTTC. It yields the protein CASSSRGRYTF.

This clone has more than one count but fewer than ten. The CDR3 nucleotides are TGTGCCAGCAGTTCAACAGGGCTGGGTAATTCACCCCTCCACTTT. Translated, it gives CASSSTGLGNSPLHF. The rearrangement uses TRBV27 and TRBJ1-6; possible D gene TRBD1, 6 bases. The CDR3 runs 15 residues. V was pared by 4 bases and J by 6 bases, with 13 bases between. Looked up from germline, CDR1 is MNHEY and CDR2 is SMNVEV (reference sequence).

J is TRBJ2-3 and V is TRBV4-1; possible D gene TRBD1, 6 bases. This CDR3 is built from 16 residues. CDR1 and CDR2 (germline): MGHRA, YSYEKL. V lost 0 bases and J 0 bases, leaving 10 bases between the germline ends. CDR3 nucleotides: TGCGCCAGCAGCCAAGAGGGGACACCGAGCACAGATACGCAGTATTTT. The encoded protein is CASSQEGTPSTDTQYF.

V is TRBV6-4 and J is TRBJ1-2; 10 positions agree with TRBD1. Germline values: CDR1 MRHNA, CDR2 SNTAGT. The CDR3 runs 14 residues. V lost 4 bases and J lost 11; bases outside the gene matches: 10. The chain's CDR3 is CASSATGTGASYTF. The CDR3, as DNA: TGTGCCAGCAGTGCAACCGGGACAGGGGCTAGTTACACCTTC.

The chain uses TRBV4-1 and TRBJ2-1; TRBD1 matches 9 bases. Germline assignment: CDR1 MGHRA and CDR2 YSYEKL. Losses at the gene ends were 3 bases for V and 9 bases for J; bases not matched to a gene: 3. This CDR3 has 13 residues. DNA of the CDR3: TGCGCCAGCAGCCAGGAGACAGGGGGTGAGCAGTTCTTC. This gives the protein CASSQETGGEQFF.

This chain connects TRBV28 to TRBJ1-4, with TRBD1 identical over 9 bases. The CDR3 has 15 amino acids. CDR1 and CDR2 from the germline V gene are MDHEN and SYDVKM. V dropped 5 bases and J dropped 7; count of bases not matched to a gene: 8. CDR3 loop: CASSRGTGIGEKLFF. CDR3 nucleotide sequence: TGTGCCAGCAGTCGAGGGACAGGGATTGGTGAAAAACTGTTTTTT.

The V gene is TRBV5-4, the J gene TRBJ1-2, with 7 bases fitting TRBD1. The CDR3 length is 15 residues. Germline V gene sequence: CDR1 SGHNT, CDR2 YYREEE (reference sequence). With V trimmed by 2 bases and J by 7 bases, 11 bases remained unmatched. The CDR3: CASSFQGGRGSGYTF. The CDR3 bases are TGTGCCAGCAGCTTCCAGGGGGGGCGCGGTAGTGGCTACACCTTC.

The chain uses TRBV13 and TRBJ1-6; 7 nucleotides align to TRBD1. The length of the CDR3 is 12 residues. The germline V gene encodes CDR1 PRHDT and CDR2 FYEKMQ (reference sequence). Trimming at V came to 5 bases and at J to 10 bases, leaving 2 bases not matched to a gene. CDR3 nucleotide sequence: TGTGCCAGCAGCGACAGGGCATCACCCCTCCACTTT. Protein: CASSDRASPLHF.